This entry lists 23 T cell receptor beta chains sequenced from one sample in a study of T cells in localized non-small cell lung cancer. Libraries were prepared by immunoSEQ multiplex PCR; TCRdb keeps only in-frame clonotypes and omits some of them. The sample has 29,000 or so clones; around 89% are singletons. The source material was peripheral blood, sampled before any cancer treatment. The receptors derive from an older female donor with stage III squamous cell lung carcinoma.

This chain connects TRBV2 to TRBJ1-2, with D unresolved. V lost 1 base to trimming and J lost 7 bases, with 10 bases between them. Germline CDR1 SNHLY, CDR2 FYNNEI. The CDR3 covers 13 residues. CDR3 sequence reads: CASSEGAVAGYTF. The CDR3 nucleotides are TGTGCCAGCAGTGAAGGGGCAGTTGCTGGCTACACCTTC.

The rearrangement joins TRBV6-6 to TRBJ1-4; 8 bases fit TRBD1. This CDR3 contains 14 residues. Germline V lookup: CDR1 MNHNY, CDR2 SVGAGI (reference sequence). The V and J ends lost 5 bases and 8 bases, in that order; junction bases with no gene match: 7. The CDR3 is CASSPRQGKEKLFF. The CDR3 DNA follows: TGTGCCAGCAGTCCAAGACAGGGGAAGGAAAAACTGTTTTTT.

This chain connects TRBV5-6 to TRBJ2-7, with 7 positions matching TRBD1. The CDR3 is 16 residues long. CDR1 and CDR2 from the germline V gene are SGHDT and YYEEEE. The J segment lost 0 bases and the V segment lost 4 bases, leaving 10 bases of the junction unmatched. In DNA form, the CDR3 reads TGTGCCAGCAGCCCTCTGGACAGGACCTACTCCTACGAGCAGTACTTC. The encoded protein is CASSPLDRTYSYEQYF.

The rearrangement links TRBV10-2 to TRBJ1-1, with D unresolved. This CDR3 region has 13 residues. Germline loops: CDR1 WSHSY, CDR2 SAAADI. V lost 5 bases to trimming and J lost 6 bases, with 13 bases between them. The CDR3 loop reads CASSLQNPSEAFF. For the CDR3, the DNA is TGCGCCAGCAGTCTTCAGAATCCCTCTGAAGCTTTCTTT.

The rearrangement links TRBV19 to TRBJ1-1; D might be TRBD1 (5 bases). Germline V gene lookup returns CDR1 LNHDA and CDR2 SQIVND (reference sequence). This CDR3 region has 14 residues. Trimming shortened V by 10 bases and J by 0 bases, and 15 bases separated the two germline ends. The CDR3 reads CATMGGGLNTEAFF. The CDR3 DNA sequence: TGTGCCACCATGGGGGGGGGATTGAACACTGAAGCTTTCTTT.

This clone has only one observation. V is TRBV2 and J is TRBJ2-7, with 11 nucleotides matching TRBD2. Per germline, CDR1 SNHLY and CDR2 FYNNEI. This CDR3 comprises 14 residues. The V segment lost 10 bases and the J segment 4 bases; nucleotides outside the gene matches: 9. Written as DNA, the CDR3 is TGTGCCAACCTCAGACTAGCGGGAAGGTACGAGCAGTACTTC. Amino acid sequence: CANLRLAGRYEQYF.

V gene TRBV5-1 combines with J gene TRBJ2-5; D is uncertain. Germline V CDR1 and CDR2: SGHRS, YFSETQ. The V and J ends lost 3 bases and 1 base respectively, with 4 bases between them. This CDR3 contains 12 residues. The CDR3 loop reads CASSSIQETQYF. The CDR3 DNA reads TGCGCCAGCAGCTCAATCCAAGAGACCCAGTACTTC. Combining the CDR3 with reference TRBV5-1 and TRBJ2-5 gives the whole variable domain KAGVTQTPRYLIKTRGQQVTLSCSPISGHRSVSWYQQTPGQGLQFLFEYFSETQRNKGNFPGRFSGRQFSNSRSEMNVSTLELGDSALYLCASSSIQETQYFGPGTRLLVL.

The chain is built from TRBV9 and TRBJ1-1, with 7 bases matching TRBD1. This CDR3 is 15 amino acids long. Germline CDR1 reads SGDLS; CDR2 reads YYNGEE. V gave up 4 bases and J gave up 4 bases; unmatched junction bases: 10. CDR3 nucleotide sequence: TGTGCCAGCAGCCTGGGGACAGTCAGGGGCACTGAAGCTTTCTTT. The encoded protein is CASSLGTVRGTEAFF. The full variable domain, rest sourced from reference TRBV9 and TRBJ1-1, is DSGVTQTPKHLITATGQRVTLRCSPRSGDLSVYWYQQSLDQGLQFLIQYYNGEERAKGNILERFSAQQFPDLHSELNLSSLELGDSALYFCASSLGTVRGTEAFFGQGTRLTVV.

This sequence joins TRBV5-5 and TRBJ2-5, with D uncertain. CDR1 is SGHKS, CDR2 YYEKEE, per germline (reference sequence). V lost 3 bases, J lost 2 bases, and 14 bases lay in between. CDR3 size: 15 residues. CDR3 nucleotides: TGTGCCAGCAGCTCTTCTGGCGGTTTTCAAGAGACCCAGTACTTC. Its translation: CASSSSGGFQETQYF.

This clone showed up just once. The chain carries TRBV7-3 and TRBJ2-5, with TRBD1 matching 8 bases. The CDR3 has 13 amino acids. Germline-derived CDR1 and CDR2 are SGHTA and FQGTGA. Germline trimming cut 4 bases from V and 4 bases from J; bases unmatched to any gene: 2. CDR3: CASSYQGAETQYF. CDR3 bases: TGTGCCAGCAGCTACCAGGGGGCAGAGACCCAGTACTTC.

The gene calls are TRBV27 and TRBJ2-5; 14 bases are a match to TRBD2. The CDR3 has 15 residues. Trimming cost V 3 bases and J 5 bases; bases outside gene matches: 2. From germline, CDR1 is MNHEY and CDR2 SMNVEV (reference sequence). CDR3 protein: CASSLGTSGGETQYF. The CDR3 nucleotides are TGTGCCAGCAGTTTGGGGACTAGCGGGGGTGAGACCCAGTACTTC.

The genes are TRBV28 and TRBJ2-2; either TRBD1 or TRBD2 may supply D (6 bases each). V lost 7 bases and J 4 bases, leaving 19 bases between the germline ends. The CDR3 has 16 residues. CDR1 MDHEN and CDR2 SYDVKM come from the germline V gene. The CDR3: CASTLGGGGRTGELFF. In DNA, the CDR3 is TGTGCCAGCACCCTTGGAGGGGGTGGACGCACCGGGGAGCTGTTTTTT.

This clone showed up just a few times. The CDR3 bases are TGTGCCAGCAGCTTGTTCCATGCGGGTGCTTACTCTGGGGCCAACGTCCTGACTTTC. Its translation: CASSLFHAGAYSGANVLTF. The chain recombines TRBV11-2 with TRBJ2-6; possibly TRBD2 for D (5 bases). The CDR3 runs 19 residues. Trimming took 3 bases from V and 0 from J, leaving 18 bases between them. From germline, CDR1 is SGHAT and CDR2 FQNNGV.

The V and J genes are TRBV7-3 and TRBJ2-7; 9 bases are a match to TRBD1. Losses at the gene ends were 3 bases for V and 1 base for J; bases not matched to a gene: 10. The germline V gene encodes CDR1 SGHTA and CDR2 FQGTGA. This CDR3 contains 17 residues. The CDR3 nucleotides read TGTGCCAGCAGCTTGGGTCCCGGGACAGGGAGTTCCTACGAGCAGTACTTC. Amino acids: CASSLGPGTGSSYEQYF.

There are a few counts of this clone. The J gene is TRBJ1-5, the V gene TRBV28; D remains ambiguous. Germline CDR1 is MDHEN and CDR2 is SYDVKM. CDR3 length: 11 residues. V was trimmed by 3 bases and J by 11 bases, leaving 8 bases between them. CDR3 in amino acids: CASSFRGSQHF. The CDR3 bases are TGTGCCAGCAGTTTCCGCGGGTCCCAGCATTTT.

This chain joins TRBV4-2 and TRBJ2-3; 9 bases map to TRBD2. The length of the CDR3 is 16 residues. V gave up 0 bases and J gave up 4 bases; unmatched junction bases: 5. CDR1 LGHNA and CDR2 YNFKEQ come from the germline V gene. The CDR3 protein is CASSQDAAGGPDTQYF. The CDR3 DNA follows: TGTGCCAGCAGCCAAGATGCAGCGGGAGGACCAGATACGCAGTATTTT.

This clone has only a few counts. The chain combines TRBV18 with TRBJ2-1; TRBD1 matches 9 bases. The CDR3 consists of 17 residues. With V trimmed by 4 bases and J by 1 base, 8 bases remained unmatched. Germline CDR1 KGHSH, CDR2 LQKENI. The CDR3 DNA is TGTGCCAGCTCACTCCCGACAGGGGGATTTTCCTACAATGAGCAGTTCTTC. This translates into CASSLPTGGFSYNEQFF.

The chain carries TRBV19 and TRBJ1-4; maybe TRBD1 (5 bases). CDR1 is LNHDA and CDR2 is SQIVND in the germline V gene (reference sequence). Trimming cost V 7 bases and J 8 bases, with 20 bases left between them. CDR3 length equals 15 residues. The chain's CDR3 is CASTLLTGGEEKLFF. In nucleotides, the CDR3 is TGTGCCAGTACCCTACTGACCGGGGGGGAAGAAAAACTGTTTTTT. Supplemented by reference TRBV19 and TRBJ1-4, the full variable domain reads DGGITQSPKYLFRKEGQNVTLSCEQNLNHDAMYWYRQDPGQGLRLIYYSQIVNDFQKGDIAEGYSVSREKKESFPLTVTSAQKNPTAFYLCASTLLTGGEEKLFFGSGTQLSVL.

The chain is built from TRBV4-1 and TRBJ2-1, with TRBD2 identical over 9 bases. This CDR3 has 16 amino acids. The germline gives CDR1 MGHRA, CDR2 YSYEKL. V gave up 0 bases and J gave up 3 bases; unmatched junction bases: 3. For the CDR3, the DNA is TGCGCCAGCAGCCAAGATCGAGCGGGAGGCTACAATGAGCAGTTCTTC. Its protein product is CASSQDRAGGYNEQFF.

CDR3 region: CASSLDRWDNEQFF. CDR3 DNA sequence: TGTGCCAGCAGCTTAGATCGTTGGGACAATGAGCAGTTCTTC. This chain uses TRBV7-2 with TRBJ2-1; D ambiguous. The CDR3 consists of 14 residues. Trimming cost V 1 base and J 5 bases, with 9 bases left between them. Germline lookup yields CDR1 SGHTA and CDR2 FQGNSA.

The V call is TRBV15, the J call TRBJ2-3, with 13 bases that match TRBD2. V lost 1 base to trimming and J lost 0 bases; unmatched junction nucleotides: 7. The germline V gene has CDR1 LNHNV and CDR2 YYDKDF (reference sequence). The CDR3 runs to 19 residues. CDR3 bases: TGTGCCACCAGCAGAGGGGGACTAGCGGGGTTCTTAAGCACAGATACGCAGTATTTT. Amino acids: CATSRGGLAGFLSTDTQYF.

The DNA for the CDR3 is TGTGCCAGCAAACGGACAGGGGCCTACGAGCAGTACTTC. Protein: CASKRTGAYEQYF. The chain links TRBV2 to TRBJ2-7, with TRBD1 matching over 9 bases. The V and J ends lost 7 bases and 2 bases, in that order; junction bases with no gene match: 3. The CDR3 covers 13 residues. From germline, CDR1 is SNHLY and CDR2 FYNNEI.

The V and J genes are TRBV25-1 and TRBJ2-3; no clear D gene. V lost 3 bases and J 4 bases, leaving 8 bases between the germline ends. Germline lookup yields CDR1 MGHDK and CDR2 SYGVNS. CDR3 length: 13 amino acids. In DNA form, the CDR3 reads TGTGCCAGCAGTGACGCTAGAGCAGATACGCAGTATTTT. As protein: CASSDARADTQYF.